These 12 T cell receptor beta chains share one sample of origin, sequenced in a study of T cells after yellow fever vaccination. From the 5' RACE reads, TCRdb called clonotypes with MiXCR, one entry per CDR3 protein. The repertoire holds roughly 140,000 distinct CDR3 sequences, with less than 9.5% as singletons. This sample comprised CD4+ T cells sorted from PBMCs, obtained 5 days after the yellow fever booster vaccination. The receptors derive from a man aged 25-45 years who received the YFV17D yellow fever vaccine.

This clonotype was counted many times. The V gene is TRBV5-6, the J gene TRBJ2-2; D is unclear. Germline lookup yields CDR1 SGHDT and CDR2 YYEEEE. There are 15 residues in the CDR3. The V end lost 2 bases, the J end lost 1 base, and 9 bases lay between the germline ends. The CDR3 reads CASSFGLLNTGELFF. CDR3 coding DNA: TGTGCCAGCAGCTTTGGTCTCCTGAACACCGGGGAGCTGTTTTTT. Combining the CDR3 with reference TRBV5-6 and TRBJ2-2 gives the whole variable domain DAGVTQSPTHLIKTRGQQVTLRCSPKSGHDTVSWYQQALGQGPQFIFQYYEEEERQRGNFPDRFSGHQFPNYSSELNVNALLLGDSALYLCASSFGLLNTGELFFGEGSRLTVL.

At least ten counts were recorded for this clonotype. J is TRBJ2-5 and V is TRBV7-2; a weak D match, TRBD2 (5 bases). The CDR3 runs 15 residues. The germline V gene has CDR1 SGHTA and CDR2 FQGNSA. V gave up 5 bases and J gave up 1 base, with 14 bases separating them. The CDR3 loop reads CASSRTERSQETQYF. As DNA, the CDR3 is TGTGCCAGCAGCCGGACTGAGCGGAGCCAAGAGACCCAGTACTTC.

The table lists this clonotype with many counts. The chain combines TRBV6-5 with TRBJ2-4; no clear D gene. The CDR3 is 13 amino acids. The ends were cut back, 6 bases at V and 9 bases at J, with 15 bases in the middle. Germline V gene lookup returns CDR1 MNHEY and CDR2 SVGAGI. The CDR3: CASRTGARSIQYF. The CDR3 DNA sequence: TGTGCCAGCAGGACGGGCGCGCGAAGCATTCAGTACTTC.

This clonotype was observed many times. The J gene is TRBJ2-2, the V gene TRBV18, with 8 bases identical to TRBD2. With V trimmed by 5 bases and J by 0 bases, 5 bases remained unmatched. Germline CDR1 is KGHSH and CDR2 is LQKENI. The CDR3 has 16 amino acids. In DNA, the CDR3 is TGTGCCAGCTCAATTACTAGCGGCCCGAACACCGGGGAGCTGTTTTTT. Translating gives CASSITSGPNTGELFF.

Many counts were recorded for this clonotype. The V call is TRBV29-1, the J call TRBJ2-3, with TRBD1 identical over 8 bases. There are 15 residues in the CDR3. The trim removed 7 bases at V and 2 bases at J, leaving 11 bases unmatched. Germline assignment: CDR1 SQVTM and CDR2 ANQGSEA. The CDR3 reads CSGVRGQAHTDTQYF. The DNA for the CDR3 is TGCAGCGGGGTGAGGGGACAGGCGCACACAGATACGCAGTATTTT.

This clonotype has at least ten counts. V gene TRBV3-1 combines with J gene TRBJ2-1, with TRBD2 matching 10 bases. The length of the CDR3 is 15 residues. V lost 0 bases, J lost 8 bases, and 4 bases stayed unmatched. CDR1 and CDR2 (germline): LGHDT, YNNKEL (reference sequence). For the CDR3, the DNA is TGTGCCAGCAGCCAAGATGGACTAGCGGTGTATGAGCAGTTCTTC. It is translated as CASSQDGLAVYEQFF.

This clonotype has a count of ten or more. This chain connects TRBV7-2 to TRBJ1-5; no firm D call. Deletions cut 1 base from V and 7 bases from J, with 5 bases between. The CDR3 runs 12 residues. Germline CDR1 reads SGHTA; CDR2 reads FQGNSA. CDR3 sequence (DNA): TGTGCCAGCAGCTTAGGGTCCCAGCCCCAGCATTTT. Residues: CASSLGSQPQHF.

This clonotype has ten or more counts. The chain combines TRBV6-5 with TRBJ2-1, with 9 bases identical to TRBD2. V dropped 2 bases and J dropped 2; count of bases not matched to a gene: 7. From germline, CDR1 is MNHEY and CDR2 SVGAGI. This CDR3 spans 17 amino acids. Here the CDR3 reads CASSYTRPSGAYNEQFF. CDR3 nucleotides: TGTGCCAGCAGTTACACCCGTCCTAGCGGGGCCTACAATGAGCAGTTCTTC.

As for this clonotype: Being one base from a much bigger clone, this may be a read error. The V and J genes are TRBV5-1 and TRBJ2-1; D not resolved. Germline CDR1 reads SGHRS; CDR2 reads YFSETQ. This CDR3 region has 14 residues. Here the CDR3 DNA reads TGCGCCAGCAGCTTGGCGTCCGTTCCCAATGGGCAGTTCTTC. It is translated as CASSLASVPNGQFF.

This clonotype was found many times. The chain recombines TRBV11-2 with TRBJ1-2; D may be TRBD1 (5 bases). V was shortened by 7 bases and J by 8 bases, with 23 bases between the two germline ends. The germline gives CDR1 SGHAT, CDR2 FQNNGV. This CDR3 has 15 residues. The CDR3 sequence: CASTPWFVGGLGYTF. The CDR3, as DNA: TGTGCCAGCACCCCCTGGTTCGTGGGGGGACTAGGCTACACCTTC.

In its sample, this clonotype was seen many times. The genes are TRBV20-1 and TRBJ1-2; D is perhaps TRBD1 (6 bases). CDR1 and CDR2 from the germline V gene are DFQATT and SNEGSKA (reference sequence). This CDR3 spans 12 amino acids. Trimming left V 2 bases short and J 8 bases short, with 12 bases between. The CDR3, as DNA: TGCAGTGCTAGAAGGGGGGCAGGCGGCTACACCTTC. Translating it yields CSARRGAGGYTF.

Concerning this clonotype: A much larger clone is a single base away; this may be a read error. This chain uses TRBV6-6 with TRBJ2-3; D is undetermined. This CDR3 contains 11 residues. Germline CDR1 reads MNHNY; CDR2 reads SVGAGI (reference sequence). The CDR3 spells CSSSYRFTQYF. In nucleotides, the CDR3 is TGTTCCAGCAGTTACCGGTTTACGCAGTATTTT.